This entry is about one T cell receptor beta chain. What it binds is not known. The junction shows a germline mismatch at one end, possibly a read error. This sample is drawn from a study of tumor and adjacent non-tumor tissue in lung cancer. The V gene's germline CDR1 is SGHAT and CDR2 FQNNGV. The CDR3 extends over 16 amino acids. RNA was extracted from bulk tissue without any cell sorting. Distant lung tissue was collected more than 3 cm away from the tumor edge. The library came from three nested PCR rounds adapted from ARM-PCR protocols. TCRdb re-derived calls from the multiplex PCR reads in MiXCR, one entry per CDR3 protein. The profile shows about 76,000 distinct CDR3 sequences, 65% to 85% of them singletons. Study observations and caveats: Compared with tumor, normal lung showed significantly lower TCR diversity. Tumor TCR diversity, when higher, was linked to shorter survival. In normal lung, the top 100 clones were significantly more dominant than in tumor.

The sequence derives from a man aged 55 to 70 with non-small cell lung cancer. This chain connects TRBV11-2 to TRBJ1-3; maybe TRBD1 (5 bases). The sequenced material came from distant non-tumor lung tissue. The CDR3 is CVSSYIRGRTGNTIYF. The CDR3 DNA reads TGTGTCAGCAGCTACATTAGGGGCCGAACTGGAAACACCATATATTTT.